These 28 T cell receptor beta chains came from one sample sequenced in a study of blood T cell repertoires in COVID-19. TCRdb's table, derived via immunoSEQ multiplex PCR, lists solely in-frame clones and lacks some. Of about 490,000 clones listed, approximately 85% are singletons. The sample taken for sequencing was peripheral blood. Source of these receptors: a human donor in a cohort sampled during active COVID-19.

The V gene is TRBV7-2, the J gene TRBJ2-5, with TRBD2 matching 9 bases. Germline V gene data show CDR1 as SGHTA and CDR2 as FQGNSA. With 4 bases clipped from V and 2 bases from J, the junction kept 5 bases outside the gene matches. The CDR3 consists of 15 residues. CDR3 protein: CASSSLAGNQETQYF. The CDR3 region has the DNA TGTGCCAGCAGCTCCCTAGCGGGAAATCAAGAGACCCAGTACTTC.

The chain couples TRBV6-4 to TRBJ2-7; 12 positions match TRBD1. Unmatched junction bases numbered 9, after V lost 2 bases and J lost 1 base. The CDR3 totals 18 residues. Germline V CDR1 and CDR2: MRHNA, SNTAGT. CDR3 sequence reads: CASSDVPGTGGTSYEQYF. The CDR3 nucleotides read TGTGCCAGCAGTGACGTTCCCGGGACAGGGGGCACGTCCTACGAGCAGTACTTC.

In its sample, this clone was seen once. In DNA form, the CDR3 reads TGTGCCAGCAGTTTCGACCCCGCGGGGTATAATTCACCCCTCCACTTT. This gives the protein CASSFDPAGYNSPLHF. V usage is TRBV28 and J usage is TRBJ1-6; unclear D gene. V lost 3 bases to trimming and J lost 4 bases, with 13 bases between them. Germline V gene lookup returns CDR1 MDHEN and CDR2 SYDVKM. The CDR3 length is 16 residues. The complete variable domain, with remaining parts taken from reference TRBV28 and TRBJ1-6, reads DVKVTQSSRYLVKRTGEKVFLECVQDMDHENMFWYRQDPGLGLRLIYFSYDVKMKEKGDIPEGYSVSREKKERFSLILESASTNQTSMYLCASSFDPAGYNSPLHFGNGTRLTVT.

The chain joins TRBV14 to TRBJ2-1; D perhaps matches TRBD1 (5 bases). CDR1 is SGHDN, CDR2 FVKESK, per germline. This CDR3 spans 16 amino acids. The V and J ends lost 0 bases and 4 bases respectively, with 13 bases between them. The DNA for the CDR3 is TGTGCCAGCAGCCAAGATCGACAGAGTAATTACAATGAGCAGTTCTTC. This codes for CASSQDRQSNYNEQFF.

This CDR3 reads CASSVVGIGHTDTQYF. CDR3 nucleotide sequence: TGTGCCAGCAGCGTAGTCGGGATAGGGCACACAGATACGCAGTATTTT. V and J are TRBV9 and TRBJ2-3, with D possibly TRBD2 on 5 matching bases. Trimming removed 0 bases from V and 2 bases from J, with 13 bases in between. This CDR3 is built from 16 residues. Germline loops: CDR1 SGDLS, CDR2 YYNGEE.

This clone has just one count. V gene TRBV7-2 combines with J gene TRBJ2-3, with no clear D. The CDR3 is 13 residues long. Between the trimmed V and J ends, which lost 2 bases and 6 bases, there was a span of 9 bases. Per the germline V gene, CDR1 is SGHTA and CDR2 is FQGNSA. The CDR3 region has the DNA TGTGCCAGCAGCTTACGAGGAGCTGATACGCAGTATTTT. Protein sequence: CASSLRGADTQYF.

The DNA of the CDR3 is TGTGCCAGCCGGGTTAGCGGGAGCGAAACCGGGGAGCTGTTTTTT. Amino acid sequence: CASRVSGSETGELFF. V and J are TRBV3-1 (or the pseudogene TRBV3-2) and TRBJ2-2; TRBD2 matches 9 bases. Germline-derived CDR1 and CDR2 are LGHDT and YNNKEL (reference sequence). J gave up 5 bases and V 8 bases, and 9 bases lay outside the gene matches. This CDR3 contains 15 residues.

The chain joins TRBV20-1 to TRBJ2-5, with 7 bases matching TRBD2. V dropped 3 bases and J dropped 1; count of bases not matched to a gene: 14. The CDR3 totals 17 residues. CDR1 is DFQATT and CDR2 is SNEGSKA in the germline V gene (reference sequence). CDR3 DNA: TGCAGTGCTAGTATAAAAAGGGGAGGGCCCCCCCAAGAGACCCAGTACTTC. Protein: CSASIKRGGPPQETQYF.

The chain joins TRBV2 to TRBJ2-1, with 10 bases fitting TRBD2. The CDR3 is made up of 15 amino acids. Germline V CDR1 and CDR2: SNHLY, FYNNEI. V lost 5 bases to trimming and J lost 2 bases; unmatched junction nucleotides: 3. CDR3: CASSSSGSPYNEQFF. The CDR3 bases are TGTGCCAGCAGTTCTAGCGGGAGCCCCTACAATGAGCAGTTCTTC. Full variable domain (remainder filled in from reference TRBV2 and TRBJ2-1): EPEVTQTPSHQVTQMGQEVILRCVPISNHLYFYWYRQILGQKVEFLVSFYNNEISEKSEIFDDQFSVERPDGSNFTLKIRSTKLEDSAMYFCASSSSGSPYNEQFFGPGTRLTVL.

This sequence joins TRBV19 and TRBJ2-5; D is uncertain. The CDR3 extends over 14 amino acids. Germline-derived CDR1 and CDR2 are LNHDA and SQIVND (reference sequence). V gave up 2 bases and J gave up 0 bases, with 7 bases separating them. The CDR3, as DNA: TGTGCCAGTAGTATATCGTCGTACCAAGAGACCCAGTACTTC. Protein product: CASSISSYQETQYF.

The chain is built from TRBV30 and TRBJ2-5, with no clear D. Between the trimmed V and J ends, which lost 3 bases and 5 bases, there was a span of 13 bases. The CDR3 has 13 amino acids. CDR1 GTSNPN and CDR2 SVGIG come from the germline V gene (reference sequence). The CDR3 spells CAWRLDFRETQYF. The CDR3 region has the DNA TGTGCCTGGAGGTTAGACTTTCGGGAGACCCAGTACTTC.

Comment on this clone: The germline gene is not matched at one end of the junction; a read error may be the cause. The rearrangement uses TRBV4-1 and TRBJ2-7, with 9 bases that match TRBD1. CDR1 and CDR2 from the germline V gene are MGHRA and YSYEKL. The CDR3 contains 14 residues. In DNA form, the CDR3 reads TGCGCCAGCACCCAACAGGGACAGGGAGGAGAGCAGTACTTC. Residues: CASTQQGQGGEQYF.

The chain uses TRBV12-3 or TRBV12-4 and TRBJ1-1; the D gene is possibly TRBD1 (5 bases). V was pared by 2 bases and J by 7 bases, with 11 bases between. The CDR3 covers 13 residues. The CDR3 DNA reads as TGTGCCAGCAGTTTAACAAGGGGACTTGAAGCTTTCTTT. Protein: CASSLTRGLEAFF.

This chain joins TRBV5-1 and TRBJ2-1; maybe TRBD1 (6 bases). Trimming took off 1 base at V and 10 bases at J, with 21 bases between the two ends. The CDR3 is made up of 16 amino acids. Germline lookup yields CDR1 SGHRS and CDR2 YFSETQ. The CDR3 sequence: CASSLSPGHQGSEQFF. CDR3 nucleotide sequence: TGCGCCAGCAGCTTGTCTCCGGGACATCAGGGATCGGAGCAGTTCTTC. Supplemented by reference TRBV5-1 and TRBJ2-1, the full variable domain reads KAGVTQTPRYLIKTRGQQVTLSCSPISGHRSVSWYQQTPGQGLQFLFEYFSETQRNKGNFPGRFSGRQFSNSRSEMNVSTLELGDSALYLCASSLSPGHQGSEQFFGPGTRLTVL.

J is TRBJ1-1 and V is TRBV5-1; D perhaps matches TRBD1 (6 bases). V lost 3 bases and J 10 bases, leaving 16 bases between the germline ends. Germline lookup yields CDR1 SGHRS and CDR2 YFSETQ. The CDR3 is made up of 13 amino acids. The CDR3 reads CASSSEGQNRAFF. The DNA for the CDR3 is TGCGCCAGCAGCTCTGAAGGACAGAACAGAGCTTTCTTT.

V gene TRBV30 combines with J gene TRBJ1-1; D is unclear. The germline V gene encodes CDR1 GTSNPN and CDR2 SVGIG (reference sequence). The germline V and J ends were trimmed by 0 bases and 4 bases, with 12 bases remaining between them. The CDR3 loop spans 14 amino acids. The CDR3 loop is CAWSVSGVSTEAFF. The CDR3 region has the DNA TGTGCCTGGAGTGTATCCGGGGTCTCCACTGAAGCTTTCTTT.

The chain carries TRBV6-2 or TRBV6-3 and TRBJ2-3; no clear D gene. V gave up 2 bases and J gave up 3 bases, with 6 bases separating them. This CDR3 comprises 13 residues. Germline loops: CDR1 MNHEY, CDR2 SVGEGT. CDR3 loop: CASSYPETDTQYF. In nucleotides, the CDR3 is TGTGCCAGCAGTTACCCGGAGACAGATACGCAGTATTTT.

On this clone itself: The same CDR3 arises from other DNA sequences in this sample as well. The chain employs TRBV20-1 and TRBJ1-1; no clear D. The germline V gene encodes CDR1 DFQATT and CDR2 SNEGSKA (reference sequence). Trimming took off 6 bases at V and 1 base at J, with 6 bases between the two ends. This CDR3 has 11 residues. The CDR3 loop is CSARGNTEAFF. The DNA of the CDR3 is TGCAGTGCACGGGGGAACACTGAAGCTTTCTTT.

The genes are TRBV29-1 and TRBJ1-1; TRBD1 might be the D (6 bases). Germline CDR1 and CDR2: SQVTM and ANQGSEA. Between the trimmed V and J ends, which lost 0 bases and 4 bases, there was a span of 12 bases. This CDR3 region has 14 residues. DNA of the CDR3: TGCAGCGTTGAAGAGGGGGCCCGGGGCACTGAAGCTTTCTTT. It is translated as CSVEEGARGTEAFF. Drawing the rest from reference TRBV29-1 and TRBJ1-1, the complete variable domain is SAVISQKPSRDICQRGTSLTIQCQVDSQVTMMFWYRQQPGQSLTLIATANQGSEATYESGFVIDKFPISRPNLTFSTLTVSNMSPEDSSIYLCSVEEGARGTEAFFGQGTRLTVV.

The chain couples TRBV29-1 to TRBJ2-1; TRBD1 matches at 10 bases. Germline lookup yields CDR1 SQVTM and CDR2 ANQGSEA. There are 14 residues in the CDR3. Unmatched junction bases numbered 9, after V lost 7 bases and J lost 6 bases. CDR3 in amino acids: CSGARDRGINEQFF. CDR3 nucleotide sequence: TGCAGCGGCGCCCGGGACAGGGGTATCAATGAGCAGTTCTTC.

CDR3 region: CSVDGGDYEQYF. The CDR3 coding sequence is TGCAGCGTGGACGGGGGGGACTACGAGCAGTACTTC. This chain joins TRBV29-1 and TRBJ2-7; 8 nucleotides agree with TRBD2. The V gene end was trimmed by 6 bases and the J gene end by 3 bases; junction bases not matched to a gene: 4. Germline assignment: CDR1 SQVTM and CDR2 ANQGSEA. This CDR3 region has 12 residues.

The CDR3 sequence is CSVKPTGGVDTQYF. DNA of the CDR3: TGCAGCGTCAAACCCACAGGGGGGGTAGATACGCAGTATTTT. This chain uses TRBV29-1 with TRBJ2-3; D is perhaps TRBD1 (8 bases). CDR1 SQVTM and CDR2 ANQGSEA come from the germline V gene. The CDR3 has 14 amino acids. V shed 6 bases and J shed 5 bases, with 18 bases lying between them.

J is TRBJ2-5 and V is TRBV14; no clear D gene. The germline V gene has CDR1 SGHDN and CDR2 FVKESK. Trimming left V 4 bases short and J 0 bases short, with 18 bases between. The CDR3 loop spans 17 amino acids. CDR3 sequence reads: CASSRSEAFSYQETQYF. The CDR3 nucleotides read TGTGCCAGCAGCCGAAGCGAGGCTTTCTCGTACCAAGAGACCCAGTACTTC.

The rearrangement joins TRBV11-3 to TRBJ1-1; 9 bases are a match to TRBD1. The CDR3 loop spans 12 amino acids. Trimming took 5 bases from V and 10 from J; bases not matched to a gene: 5. Per germline, CDR1 SGHNT and CDR2 YENEEA. CDR3 in DNA: TGTGCCAGCAGCCTCCGACAGGGGGTAGCTTTCTTT. It specifies CASSLRQGVAFF. Supplemented by reference TRBV11-3 and TRBJ1-1, the full variable domain reads EAGVVQSPRYKIIEKKQPVAFWCNPISGHNTLYWYLQNLGQGPELLIRYENEEAVDDSQLPKDRFSAERLKGVDSTLKIQPAELGDSAVYLCASSLRQGVAFFGQGTRLTVV.

CDR3 bases: TGCGCCAGCAGCTTGGACACAGGGGATGGGGCCTACGAGCAGTACTTC. This translates into CASSLDTGDGAYEQYF. The chain recombines TRBV5-1 with TRBJ2-7; 7 nucleotides line up with TRBD1. The CDR3 spans 16 residues. Germline CDR1 reads SGHRS; CDR2 reads YFSETQ. With 0 bases clipped from V and 2 bases from J, the junction kept 8 bases outside the gene matches. Full variable domain (rest looked up from reference TRBV5-1 and TRBJ2-7): KAGVTQTPRYLIKTRGQQVTLSCSPISGHRSVSWYQQTPGQGLQFLFEYFSETQRNKGNFPGRFSGRQFSNSRSEMNVSTLELGDSALYLCASSLDTGDGAYEQYFGPGTRLTVT.

The CDR3 here is CASSSQASTDTQYF. CDR3 DNA: TGTGCCAGCAGCTCACAGGCAAGCACAGATACGCAGTATTTT. This chain connects TRBV7-2 to TRBJ2-3; perhaps TRBD1 as D (5 bases). The V end was cut by 4 bases, the J end by 0 bases, with 8 bases between. CDR3 length equals 14 residues. CDR1 and CDR2 from the germline V gene are SGHTA and FQGNSA.

V is TRBV15 and J is TRBJ1-5; no clear D. Trimming removed 1 base from V and 1 base from J, with 5 bases in between. The CDR3 spans 14 residues. Germline V gene lookup returns CDR1 LNHNV and CDR2 YYDKDF (reference sequence). CDR3 nucleotides: TGTGCCACCAGCAGAGCACAGAGCAATCAGCCCCAGCATTTT. It codes for CATSRAQSNQPQHF. Using reference TRBV15 and TRBJ1-5 for the parts outside the CDR3, the full variable domain is DAMVIQNPRYQVTQFGKPVTLSCSQTLNHNVMYWYQQKSSQAPKLLFHYYDKDFNNEADTPDNFQSRRPNTSFCFLDIRSPGLGDTAMYLCATSRAQSNQPQHFGDGTRLSIL.

The chain links TRBV7-8 to TRBJ2-1; 8 bases match TRBD2. Germline assignment: CDR1 SGHVS and CDR2 FQNEAQ. The CDR3 covers 17 residues. The junction had 11 bases not matched to a gene; V was cut back by 5 bases and J by 2 bases. The CDR3 DNA follows: TGTGCCAGCAGCCTCCGGGGGGGACCGACACCCTACAATGAGCAGTTCTTC. It specifies CASSLRGGPTPYNEQFF.